The count of the clone carrying this T cell receptor beta chain is one. The entry originates in a study of CD8 T cells in Susac syndrome. Random-hexamer reverse transcription was applied to about 0.45 to 1 ug RNA. TCRdb called the immunoSEQ multiplex PCR reads again in MiXCR, with one record for every CDR3 protein. The sample carries 84,000 or so distinct CDR3 sequences, roughly 96% recorded once. CDR3 length: 14 residues. Germline values: CDR1 SQVTM, CDR2 ANQGSEA. After removal of 4 bases from V and 7 bases from J, the junction contained 8 bases not matched to a gene. Sequencing input: CD8+ T cells from PBMCs. The TCR originated in a human donor with Susac syndrome. The chain is built from TRBV29-1 and TRBJ2-1; 9 bases agree with TRBD2. This CDR3 is CSVVLAGRRNEQFF. As DNA, the CDR3 is TGCAGCGTTGTACTAGCGGGCCGACGGAATGAGCAGTTCTTC.